This paragraph covers one T cell receptor beta chain sequence. This CDR3 is built from 16 residues. The J segment lost 6 bases and the V segment lost 0 bases, leaving 7 bases of the junction unmatched. Germline CDR1 and CDR2: KGHSH and LQKENI. Libraries were prepared by immunoSEQ multiplex PCR; TCRdb keeps only in-frame clonotypes and omits some of them. In the table there are around 79,000 clones, roughly 83% of which are singletons. This sample stems from a study of blood T cell repertoires in COVID-19. The chain combines TRBV18 with TRBJ2-3, with 9 bases aligning to TRBD2. The sequencing input was peripheral blood. The source is a woman aged 55-70 years with acute or convalescent COVID-19. In DNA, the CDR3 is TGTGCCAGCTCACCACCCCTTAGCGGGGGTAGGGATACGCAGTATTTT. Protein product: CASSPPLSGGRDTQYF.